This T cell receptor beta chain was recorded in a study of response to subunit inactivated influenza vaccine. Notes on the study in general: A suggestion made by the authors is that each seasonal influenza vaccination recruits few new T cells.

The ends were cut back, 2 bases at V and 5 bases at J, with 9 bases in the middle. Germline loops: CDR1 SGHAT, CDR2 FQNNGV. CDR3 size: 13 residues. This clonotype was counted at least ten times. Its target is unknown. TCRdb recomputed calls from the RT-PCR reads with MiXCR, one row per CDR3 protein. This table has 500,000 to 650,000 distinct CDR3 sequences, about 8% appearing once. Sequenced material: PBMCs from blood, taken around 2 years after vaccination. The sequence was collected from a man between 50 and 70 years old who received an inactivated influenza vaccine. The rearrangement uses TRBV11-2 and TRBJ2-5; no definite D call. The CDR3 loop reads CASSLRVMETQYF. The CDR3 DNA is TGTGCCAGCAGCTTAAGGGTGATGGAGACCCAGTACTTC.